A single sample gave rise to the 22 T cell receptor beta chains below, sequenced in a study of cytomegalovirus exposure and HLA in healthy donors listed by TCRdb under 2017. Receptor amplification or capture employed the immunoSEQ multiplex PCR assay. The multiplex PCR relied on a mix of 60 forward primers for TCR Vbeta segments and 13 reverse primers for TCR Jbeta segments. What TCRdb holds here is the immuneACCESS table cut down to in-frame rearrangements. Part of the clones is not present; checked against another copy, under half of the missing clones reflect an unresolved V gene, and the others are unexplained. For this sample the table gives roughly 150,000 clones, of which nearly 80% were detected only once. In total, the top ten clones hold 14% of the sample. Input material: PBMCs. All receptors come from a woman in her forties in good health and CMV-seronegative.

J is TRBJ2-5 and V is TRBV5-6; D is undetermined. The V end lost 0 bases, the J end lost 4 bases, and 10 bases lay between the germline ends. Germline CDR1 SGHDT, CDR2 YYEEEE. CDR3 size: 14 residues. The CDR3 DNA sequence: TGTGCCAGCAGCTTGGTTCCTAGTCGAGAGACCCAGTACTTC. Its protein is CASSLVPSRETQYF.

J is TRBJ1-4 and V is TRBV6-5, with TRBD1 as a possible D gene (6 bases). The CDR3 is 11 amino acids. In germline, CDR1 is MNHEY, CDR2 SVGAGI. V was trimmed by 6 bases and J by 8 bases, leaving 7 bases between them. CDR3 residues: CASRGTEKLFF. The CDR3 DNA follows: TGTGCCAGCAGGGGGACAGAAAAACTGTTTTTT.

V gene TRBV11-3 combines with J gene TRBJ2-3; a weak D match, TRBD1 (5 bases). V lost 5 bases and J 0 bases, leaving 15 bases between the germline ends. The CDR3 is 16 amino acids. The germline CDR1 and CDR2 sequences are SGHNT and YENEEA. The CDR3 DNA follows: TGTGCCAGCAGCCTACCTCGTCCAGGGAGCACAGATACGCAGTATTTT. Translating gives CASSLPRPGSTDTQYF.

The chain is built from TRBV7-9 and TRBJ2-4; 7 positions match TRBD2. The CDR3 is made up of 14 amino acids. Germline trimming cut 2 bases from V and 8 bases from J; bases unmatched to any gene: 6. Germline CDR1 reads SEHNR; CDR2 reads FQNEAQ (reference sequence). CDR3 nucleotide sequence: TGTGCCAGCAGCTTACCCAGGGAGGGAGACATTCAGTACTTC. Its translation: CASSLPREGDIQYF.

The count of this clone is one. This chain links TRBV6-6 with TRBJ2-7; a weak D match, TRBD2 (5 bases). CDR1 MNHNY and CDR2 SVGAGI come from the germline V gene (reference sequence). The CDR3 contains 14 residues. The CDR3: CVTRKGQPNYEQYF. DNA for the CDR3: TGTGTTACTAGGAAAGGGCAGCCTAACTACGAGCAGTACTTC.

This clone was seen just once. The rearrangement links TRBV15 to TRBJ2-3; D unresolved. The CDR3 is 14 residues long. V dropped 1 base and J dropped 1 base, with 6 bases sitting between them. Germline lookup yields CDR1 LNHNV and CDR2 YYDKDF (reference sequence). CDR3: CATSRAEGTDTQYF. CDR3 nucleotide sequence: TGTGCCACCAGCAGAGCTGAGGGCACAGATACGCAGTATTTT.

In this sample, this clone turned up many times. The J gene is TRBJ1-5, the V gene TRBV5-6, with D tentatively TRBD1 (6 bases). CDR3 length: 15 amino acids. The V end was cut by 1 base, the J end by 5 bases, with 13 bases between. In germline, CDR1 is SGHDT, CDR2 YYEEEE. CDR3 in DNA: TGTGCCAGCAGCTTGTCGTGGCAGGGGTATCAGCCCCAGCATTTT. It encodes CASSLSWQGYQPQHF.

The genes are TRBV4-1 and TRBJ2-7; the match to TRBD2 covers 10 bases. There are 16 residues in the CDR3. The J segment lost 2 bases and the V segment lost 4 bases, leaving 8 bases of the junction unmatched. Germline assignment: CDR1 MGHRA and CDR2 YSYEKL. The CDR3 DNA follows: TGCGCCAGCAGCCTGGATTTTAGCGGGAGGCCCTACGAGCAGTACTTC. Amino acid sequence: CASSLDFSGRPYEQYF.

The rearrangement joins TRBV5-6 to TRBJ2-6; D possibly corresponds to TRBD2 (5 bases). The CDR3 spans 13 residues. V shed 8 bases and J shed 2 bases, with 8 bases lying between them. In germline, CDR1 is SGHDT, CDR2 YYEEEE. In nucleotides, the CDR3 is TGTGCCAGTGGAGGCGCTGGGGCCAACGTCCTGACTTTC. It encodes CASGGAGANVLTF.

CDR3 sequence reads: CASSPAVRADYGYTF. Here the CDR3 DNA reads TGTGCCAGCTCACCAGCGGTCAGGGCTGACTATGGCTACACCTTC. The genes are TRBV18 and TRBJ1-2, with a weak D call TRBD1 (5 bases). The V gene's germline CDR1 is KGHSH and CDR2 LQKENI. V was clipped by 2 bases and J by 3 bases, with 13 bases between them. This CDR3 is 15 amino acids long.

This clone appeared a few times. This chain uses TRBV5-4 with TRBJ1-2, with a weak D call TRBD1 (5 bases). Trimming took 2 bases from V and 4 from J, leaving 12 bases between them. CDR1 SGHNT and CDR2 YYREEE come from the germline V gene (reference sequence). CDR3 size: 14 residues. The CDR3 is CASSFDDSSYGYTF. CDR3 in DNA: TGTGCCAGCAGCTTCGACGACAGCTCCTATGGCTACACCTTC.

This chain uses TRBV18 with TRBJ2-7; unclear D gene. Germline CDR1 KGHSH, CDR2 LQKENI. The CDR3 has 13 amino acids. Deletions cut 1 base from V and 4 bases from J, with 8 bases between. The CDR3 nucleotides read TGTGCCAGCTCACCACGCGAGAATTACGAGCAGTACTTC. Its protein is CASSPRENYEQYF.

This chain links TRBV4-3 with TRBJ1-5; D may be TRBD1 (5 bases). V was cut by 0 bases and J by 0 bases, with 12 bases left in between. Germline V gives CDR1 LGHNA, CDR2 YSLEER. The CDR3 sequence is 17 residues long. CDR3 coding DNA: TGCGCCAGCAGCCAAGATCTCAGGGTGGGTAGCAATCAGCCCCAGCATTTT. Amino acids: CASSQDLRVGSNQPQHF.

To note about this clone: The germline gene is not matched at one end of the junction; a read error may be the cause. The CDR3 loop reads CASSLALNTGKLFF. The CDR3 nucleotides are TGTGCCAGCAGCTTAGCGCTGAACACCGGGAAGCTGTTTTTT. The chain is built from TRBV7-8 and TRBJ2-2; tentatively, D is TRBD2 (5 bases). The CDR3 extends over 14 amino acids. Germline lookup yields CDR1 SGHVS and CDR2 FQNEAQ.

This chain uses TRBV5-6 with TRBJ2-1, with D tentatively TRBD2 (6 bases). The V gene lost 6 bases and the J gene lost 4 bases, with 20 bases spanning the gap. The V gene's germline CDR1 is SGHDT and CDR2 YYEEEE. CDR3 size: 16 residues. The CDR3 nucleotides are TGTGCCAGCAACCGACTAGTCAGAGAGTTTTACAATGAGCAGTTCTTC. Its protein product is CASNRLVREFYNEQFF.

The V and J genes are TRBV12-2 and TRBJ2-6; no check of the table's D call, TRBD2, against the DNA was made. TRBV12-2 is given as a pseudogene. CDR3 length: 16 amino acids. Here the CDR3 DNA reads TGTGCAAGTCGCTTAGGACTTACCTCTGGGGCCAACGTCCTGACTTTC. As protein: CASRLGLTSGANVLTF.

CDR3 in DNA: TGTGCCAGCAGTGGGGAGGGCCTTCGTGAGCAGTTCTTC. Protein: CASSGEGLREQFF. J is TRBJ2-1 and V is TRBV2, with TRBD2 matching over 7 bases. Unmatched junction bases numbered 6, after V lost 4 bases and J lost 9 bases. Germline V gene data show CDR1 as SNHLY and CDR2 as FYNNEI. The CDR3 loop spans 13 amino acids.

V gene TRBV7-3 combines with J gene TRBJ2-2, with D maybe TRBD2 (6 bases). This CDR3 spans 15 amino acids. The V end lost 1 base, the J end lost 7 bases, and 13 bases lay between the germline ends. Germline CDR1 SGHTA, CDR2 FQGTGA. The CDR3 DNA follows: TGTGCCAGCAGCTTAAGTGGAGGGGATGACGGGGAGCTGTTTTTT. The encoded protein is CASSLSGGDDGELFF.

The V gene is TRBV25-1, the J gene TRBJ2-7; TRBD2 matches 10 bases. J lost 3 bases, V lost 4 bases, and 9 bases had no gene match. From germline, CDR1 is MGHDK and CDR2 SYGVNS. The CDR3 totals 16 residues. CDR3 residues: CASSGSASGGLYEQYF. CDR3 DNA sequence: TGTGCCAGCAGTGGGTCCGCTAGCGGGGGACTCTACGAGCAGTACTTC.

This chain joins TRBV7-3 and TRBJ1-1; the D gene is possibly TRBD1 (5 bases). There are 13 residues in the CDR3. The germline gives CDR1 SGHTA, CDR2 FQGTGA. V was cut by 2 bases and J by 4 bases, with 8 bases left in between. CDR3 nucleotides: TGTGCCAGCAGCTTACTCGGGGGCACTGAAGCTTTCTTT. Its protein is CASSLLGGTEAFF.

This sequence joins TRBV9 and TRBJ2-5, with 9 bases lining up with TRBD1. Germline values: CDR1 SGDLS, CDR2 YYNGEE. This CDR3 is built from 15 residues. Trimming at V came to 3 bases and at J to 7 bases, leaving 10 bases not matched to a gene. The CDR3 is CASSETGTGSATQYF. The CDR3 nucleotides are TGTGCCAGCAGCGAAACCGGGACAGGGTCTGCGACCCAGTACTTC.

As for this clone: At one of its ends the junction is not consistent with the germline gene, which may arise from a read error. In the same sample, other DNA sequences code for this CDR3. The J gene is TRBJ2-7, the V gene TRBV5-6; weak D call: TRBD2 (5 bases). The CDR3 is 14 residues long. Germline-derived CDR1 and CDR2 are SGHDT and YYEEEE. This CDR3 is CASSLTMSSYEQYF. CDR3 bases: TGTGCCAGTAGCTTGACTATGAGCAGTTACGAGCAGTACTTC. Full variable domain (remainder filled in from reference TRBV5-6 and TRBJ2-7): DAGVTQSPTHLIKTRGQQVTLRCSPKSGHDTVSWYQQALGQGPQFIFQYYEEEERQRGNFPDRFSGHQFPNYSSELNVNALLLGDSALYLCASSLTMSSYEQYFGPGTRLTVT.